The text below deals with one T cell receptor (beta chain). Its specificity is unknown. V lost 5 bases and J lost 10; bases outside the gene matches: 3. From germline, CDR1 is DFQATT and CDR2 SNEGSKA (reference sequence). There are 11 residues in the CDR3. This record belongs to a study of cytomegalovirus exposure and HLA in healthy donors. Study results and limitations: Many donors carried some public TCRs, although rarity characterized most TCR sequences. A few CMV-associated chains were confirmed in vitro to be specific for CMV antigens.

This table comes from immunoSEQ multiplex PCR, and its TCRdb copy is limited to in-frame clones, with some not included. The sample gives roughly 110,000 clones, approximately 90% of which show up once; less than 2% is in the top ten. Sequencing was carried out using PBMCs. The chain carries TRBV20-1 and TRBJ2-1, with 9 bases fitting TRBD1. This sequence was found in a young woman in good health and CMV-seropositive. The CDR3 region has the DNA TGCAGTGCTTCAACAGGGGGCGAGCAGTTCTTC. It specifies CSASTGGEQFF.